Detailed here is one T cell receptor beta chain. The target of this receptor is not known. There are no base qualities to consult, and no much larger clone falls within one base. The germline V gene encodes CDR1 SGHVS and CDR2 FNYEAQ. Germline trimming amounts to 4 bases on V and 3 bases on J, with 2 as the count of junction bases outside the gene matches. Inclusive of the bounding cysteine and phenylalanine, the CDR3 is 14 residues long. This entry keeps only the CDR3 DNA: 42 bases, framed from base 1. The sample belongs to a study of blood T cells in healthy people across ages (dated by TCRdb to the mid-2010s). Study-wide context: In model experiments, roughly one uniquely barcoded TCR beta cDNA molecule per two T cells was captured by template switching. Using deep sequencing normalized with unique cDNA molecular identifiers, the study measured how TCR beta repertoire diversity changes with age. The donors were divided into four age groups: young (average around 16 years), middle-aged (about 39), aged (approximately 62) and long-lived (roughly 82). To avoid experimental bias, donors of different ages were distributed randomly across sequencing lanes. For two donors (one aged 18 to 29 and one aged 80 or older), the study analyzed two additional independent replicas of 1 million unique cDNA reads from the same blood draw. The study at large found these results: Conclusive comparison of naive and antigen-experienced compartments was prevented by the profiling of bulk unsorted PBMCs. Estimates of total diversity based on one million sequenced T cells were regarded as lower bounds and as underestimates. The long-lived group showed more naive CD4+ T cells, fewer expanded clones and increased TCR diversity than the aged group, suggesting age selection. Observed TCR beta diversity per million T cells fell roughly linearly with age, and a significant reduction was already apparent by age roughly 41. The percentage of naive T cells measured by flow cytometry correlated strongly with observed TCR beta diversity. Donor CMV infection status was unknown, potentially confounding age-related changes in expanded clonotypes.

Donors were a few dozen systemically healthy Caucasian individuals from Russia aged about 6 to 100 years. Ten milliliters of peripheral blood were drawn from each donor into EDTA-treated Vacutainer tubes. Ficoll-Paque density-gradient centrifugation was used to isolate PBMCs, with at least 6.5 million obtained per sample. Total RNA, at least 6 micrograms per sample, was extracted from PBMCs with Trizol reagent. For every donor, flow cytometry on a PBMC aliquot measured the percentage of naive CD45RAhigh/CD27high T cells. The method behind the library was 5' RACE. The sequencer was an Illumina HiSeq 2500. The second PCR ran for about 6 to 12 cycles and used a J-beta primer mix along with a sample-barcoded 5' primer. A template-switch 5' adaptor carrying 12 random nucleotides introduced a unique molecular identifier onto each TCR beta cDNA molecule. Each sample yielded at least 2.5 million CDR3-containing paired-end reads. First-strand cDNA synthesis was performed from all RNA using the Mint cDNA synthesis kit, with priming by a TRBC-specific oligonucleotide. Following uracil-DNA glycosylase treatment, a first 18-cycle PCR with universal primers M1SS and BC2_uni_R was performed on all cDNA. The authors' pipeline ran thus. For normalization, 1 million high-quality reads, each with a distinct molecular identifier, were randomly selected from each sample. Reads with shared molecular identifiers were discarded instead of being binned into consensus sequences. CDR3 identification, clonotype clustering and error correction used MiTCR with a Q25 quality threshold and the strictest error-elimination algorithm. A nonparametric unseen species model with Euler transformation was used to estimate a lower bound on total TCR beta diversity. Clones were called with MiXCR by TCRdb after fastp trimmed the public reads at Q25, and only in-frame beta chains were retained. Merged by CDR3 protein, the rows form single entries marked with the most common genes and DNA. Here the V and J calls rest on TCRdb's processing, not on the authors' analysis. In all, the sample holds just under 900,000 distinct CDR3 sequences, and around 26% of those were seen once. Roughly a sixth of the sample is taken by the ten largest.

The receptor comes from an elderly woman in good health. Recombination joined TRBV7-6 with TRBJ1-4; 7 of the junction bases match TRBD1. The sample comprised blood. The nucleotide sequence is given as TGTGCCAGCAGCTCCGGGACAGCTAATGAAAAACTGTTTTTT. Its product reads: CASSSGTANEKLFF.